This entry lists 12 T cell receptor beta chains sequenced from one sample in a study of graft-versus-host responses after intestinal transplantation. No antigens are known for them. Libraries were prepared by immunoSEQ multiplex PCR; TCRdb keeps only in-frame clonotypes and omits some of them. Of 80,000 to 100,000 clones listed, about 94% were seen once; the top ten hold approximately 0.18%. This sample comprised unstimulated CD4+ T cells sorted from spleen or lymph node cells, obtained before intestinal transplant. The receptor set was obtained from a human donor who received an intestinal transplant.

J is TRBJ2-1 and V is TRBV6-1; D may be TRBD2 (5 bases). Per the germline V gene, CDR1 is MNHNS and CDR2 is SASEGT. V dropped 6 bases and J dropped 7 bases, with 13 bases sitting between them. This CDR3 is 13 amino acids long. For the CDR3, the DNA is TGTGCCAGCAGACGGGGTGAATGGAATGAGCAGTTCTTC. As protein: CASRRGEWNEQFF.

In its sample, this clone was seen a few times. This chain joins TRBV2 and TRBJ1-2, with D perhaps TRBD1 (5 bases). This CDR3 is built from 13 residues. The V and J ends lost 4 bases and 5 bases respectively, with 11 bases between them. The V gene's germline CDR1 is SNHLY and CDR2 FYNNEI. The CDR3 sequence is CASSVGGIYGYTF. CDR3 nucleotides: TGTGCCAGCAGTGTGGGGGGAATTTATGGCTACACCTTC. Full variable domain (remainder filled in from reference TRBV2 and TRBJ1-2): EPEVTQTPSHQVTQMGQEVILRCVPISNHLYFYWYRQILGQKVEFLVSFYNNEISEKSEIFDDQFSVERPDGSNFTLKIRSTKLEDSAMYFCASSVGGIYGYTFGSGTRLTVV.

This clone occurred once. The chain recombines TRBV29-1 with TRBJ1-1; no reliable D call. The CDR3 sequence is 13 residues long. The V end was cut by 3 bases, the J end by 1 base, with 9 bases between. CDR1 SQVTM and CDR2 ANQGSEA come from the germline V gene. The CDR3 protein is CSVDTGKNTEAFF. The CDR3 DNA sequence: TGCAGCGTTGACACCGGGAAGAACACTGAAGCTTTCTTT.

The V and J genes are TRBV7-2 and TRBJ1-2; 7 bases line up with TRBD1. CDR3 length: 15 amino acids. Per germline, CDR1 SGHTA and CDR2 FQGNSA. V lost 5 bases, J lost 5 bases, and 11 bases stayed unmatched. In nucleotides, the CDR3 is TGTGCCAGCAGCCCCGGATGGCAGGGGGGTTATGGCTACACCTTC. Its translation: CASSPGWQGGYGYTF.

The V gene is TRBV5-1, the J gene TRBJ1-2, with D tentatively TRBD1 (5 bases). Germline V gene data show CDR1 as SGHRS and CDR2 as YFSETQ. V was clipped by 2 bases and J by 8 bases, with 16 bases between them. The CDR3 loop spans 14 amino acids. The CDR3 here is CASSFPGGSRGYTF. In DNA, the CDR3 is TGCGCCAGCAGCTTTCCCGGGGGGTCGAGAGGCTACACCTTC.

This rearrangement joins TRBV9 to TRBJ2-1; a possible D gene is TRBD2 (8 bases). Germline loops: CDR1 SGDLS, CDR2 YYNGEE. This CDR3 spans 19 amino acids. The V end lost 4 bases, the J end lost 6 bases, and 29 bases lay between the germline ends. CDR3 DNA: TGTGCCAGCAGCCTCCTAGGGGGCGGGGGCGGGAGGCCCCCCAATGAGCAGTTCTTC. Protein product: CASSLLGGGGGRPPNEQFF.

CDR3 bases: TGCGCCAGCAGCTTACAGGGGATCCCCAGCTCCTATAATTCACCCCTCCACTTT. This gives the protein CASSLQGIPSSYNSPLHF. This rearrangement joins TRBV5-1 to TRBJ1-6, with 7 bases aligning to TRBD1. V lost 2 bases and J lost 0; bases outside the gene matches: 8. The CDR3 totals 18 residues. Germline CDR1 reads SGHRS; CDR2 reads YFSETQ.

The chain has TRBV6-6 and TRBJ2-3; 12 bases are shared with TRBD2. Trimming cost V 2 bases and J 6 bases; bases outside gene matches: 6. Germline-derived CDR1 and CDR2 are MNHNY and SVGAGI (reference sequence). The CDR3 sequence is 16 residues long. The chain's CDR3 is CASSYTSGGFTDTQYF. Here the CDR3 DNA reads TGTGCCAGCAGTTACACTAGCGGGGGGTTTACGGATACGCAGTATTTT.

The rearrangement links TRBV6-6 to TRBJ1-6; a possible D gene is TRBD1 (6 bases). Between the trimmed V and J ends, which lost 6 bases and 9 bases, there was a span of 15 bases. Germline values: CDR1 MNHNY, CDR2 SVGAGI (reference sequence). The CDR3 runs 14 residues. CDR3 loop: CASSPGQQISPLHF. The CDR3 coding sequence is TGTGCCAGCAGCCCCGGACAGCAGATTTCACCCCTCCACTTT.

The rearrangement links TRBV4-2 to TRBJ1-1, with 7 bases fitting TRBD1. Germline CDR1 is LGHNA and CDR2 is YNFKEQ. The trim removed 4 bases at V and 5 bases at J, leaving 10 bases unmatched. The CDR3 has 15 residues. In nucleotides, the CDR3 is TGTGCCAGCAGCCCCCCTACCGACAGGGATACTGAAGCTTTCTTT. It codes for CASSPPTDRDTEAFF.

The chain uses TRBV27 and TRBJ1-2; 8 bases align to TRBD1. The CDR3 is 19 amino acids. Germline values: CDR1 MNHEY, CDR2 SMNVEV (reference sequence). V lost 2 bases to trimming and J lost 5 bases; unmatched junction nucleotides: 19. DNA of the CDR3: TGTGCCAGCAGTTTACGGGGTGGAAGGACAGGGTTTTTGTTGTATGGCTACACCTTC. Translating gives CASSLRGGRTGFLLYGYTF.

V usage is TRBV6-5 and J usage is TRBJ1-4, with 8 bases identical to TRBD1. Germline CDR1 and CDR2: MNHEY and SVGAGI. This CDR3 region has 15 residues. Trimming removed 5 bases from V and 5 bases from J; junction bases left unmatched: 7. The CDR3 is CASSRDRGGNEKLFF. The CDR3 DNA sequence: TGTGCCAGCAGTCGCGACAGGGGCGGGAATGAAAAACTGTTTTTT.